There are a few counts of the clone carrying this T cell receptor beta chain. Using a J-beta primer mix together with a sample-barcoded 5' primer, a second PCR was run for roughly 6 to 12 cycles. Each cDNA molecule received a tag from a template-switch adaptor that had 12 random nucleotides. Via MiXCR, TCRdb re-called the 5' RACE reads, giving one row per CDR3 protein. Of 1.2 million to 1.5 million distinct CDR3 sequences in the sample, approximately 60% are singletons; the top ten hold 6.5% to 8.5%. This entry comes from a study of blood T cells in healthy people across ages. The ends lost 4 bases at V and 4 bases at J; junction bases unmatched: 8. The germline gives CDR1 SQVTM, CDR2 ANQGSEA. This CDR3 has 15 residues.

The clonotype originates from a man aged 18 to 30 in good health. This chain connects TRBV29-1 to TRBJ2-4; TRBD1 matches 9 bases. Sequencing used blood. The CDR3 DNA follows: TGCAGCGTTGGCCCACCGACAGGGGGTAAAAACATTCAGTACTTC. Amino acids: CSVGPPTGGKNIQYF.